This T cell receptor (gamma chain) was recorded in a study of Vδ1+ human thymocytes. Study-level results: Around a fifth of thymic delta-chain sequences were Vdelta2, with few Vdelta3, unlike blood Vdelta1+ controls. Thymic TRG and TRD repertoires appeared highly polyclonal. Bulk data may be misread because of unexpected Vdelta2 sequences.

This clone has just a few counts. The antigen is unknown. The same CDR3 arises from other DNA sequences in this sample as well. After alphabeta T cell depletion, CD3+ Vdelta1+ Vdelta2- thymocytes were sorted. Sorted Vdelta1+ thymocytes were about 98% to 99.6% pure. RNA was extracted from the cells and then reverse transcribed. Multiplex PCR used pooled V-gene forward primers and a constant-region reverse primer to amplify CDR3s. TCRdb fed the multiplex PCR reads into CATT to redo clone calling. The sample records 20,000 to 25,000 gamma-chain clones, roughly 13% being singletons. Per germline, CDR1 GITISATS and CDR2 ISYDGTV (reference sequence). With 4 bases clipped from V and 0 bases from J, the junction kept 6 bases outside the gene matches. The CDR3 loop spans 14 amino acids.

The material sequenced was Vdelta1+ gamma-delta thymocytes from the thymus. Subset meaning: FACS-sorted CD3+ TCRalphabeta- TCRVdelta1+ TCRVdelta2- thymocytes. The chain has TRGV9 and TRGJ1 or TRGJ2. This TCR was recovered from a child under two years old who had congenital heart surgery. CDR3 sequence reads: CALWEVRNYYKKLF. In nucleotides, the CDR3 is TGTGCCTTGTGGGAAGTGCGGAATTATTATAAGAAACTCTTT.